The rows below give T cell receptor beta chains drawn from one sample of a study of blood T cell repertoires in COVID-19. Produced via immunoSEQ multiplex PCR; TCRdb's table is partial and in-frame only. This repertoire shows 150,000 or so clones, approximately 80% found once; its top ten account for approximately 5.4%. The sample consisted of PBMCs or T cells enriched from blood (not recorded which). These receptors all stem from a man aged 35 to 55 who had recovered from COVID-19. CDR3s include the opening cysteine and the closing phenylalanine or tryptophan. A D gene is named only where the DNA matches it firmly. A clone size is listed for some rows: how often the clone was seen (once, few, many), or a class if it is expanded.

D: .
V: TRBV11-2
J: TRBJ2-5
size: .
DNA: TGTGCCAGCAGCCCGAGGCGGGGGCGATCGGAGACCCAGTACTTC
CDR3: CASSPRRGRSETQYF

D: .
V: TRBV7-9
J: TRBJ1-3
size: .
DNA: TGTGCCAGCAGCACACCCATCCGCGGAAACACCATATATTTT
CDR3: CASSTPIRGNTIYF

D: .
V: TRBV3-1/TRBV3-2
J: TRBJ2-7
size: .
DNA: TGTGCCAGCAGGAACGGAGGGGTCTCCTACGAGCAGTACTTC
CDR3: CASRNGGVSYEQYF

D: TRBD2
V: TRBV19
J: TRBJ2-1
size: .
DNA: TGTGCCAGTAGTATAGGGACTAGGACGTACAATGAGCAGTTCTTC
CDR3: CASSIGTRTYNEQFF

D: TRBD1
V: TRBV5-1
J: TRBJ1-2
size: .
DNA: TGCGCCAGCAGCTTGGAAGGGACAGGGGATGGCTACACCTTC
CDR3: CASSLEGTGDGYTF

D: TRBD1
V: TRBV24-1
J: TRBJ2-2
size: .
DNA: TGTGCCACCAGTGATCCGGGACAGTCCGGGGAGCTGTTTTTT
CDR3: CATSDPGQSGELFF

D: .
V: TRBV30
J: TRBJ2-1
size: .
DNA: TGTGCCTGGAGTGCTAGGGAGCAGTTCTTC
CDR3: CAWSAREQFF

D: .
V: TRBV3-1/TRBV3-2
J: TRBJ1-1
size: .
DNA: TGTGCCAGCAGCCACCCCTTTGGACAGACGAAAACTGAAGCTTTCTTT
CDR3: CASSHPFGQTKTEAFF

D: TRBD2
V: TRBV5-4
J: TRBJ2-2
size: .
DNA: TGTGCCAGCAGCTCCCGGACTAGCGGGGTGAACACCGGGGAGCTGTTTTTT
CDR3: CASSSRTSGVNTGELFF

D: .
V: TRBV9
J: TRBJ2-2
size: .
DNA: TGTGCCAGCAGCGTCGGGAATGCCGACGGGGAGCTGTTTTTT
CDR3: CASSVGNADGELFF

D: .
V: TRBV30
J: TRBJ1-3
size: .
DNA: TGTGCCTGGAGCGGGAGGGGAAACACCATATATTTT
CDR3: CAWSGRGNTIYF

D: TRBD1
V: TRBV6-1
J: TRBJ2-5
size: .
DNA: TGTGCCAGCAGTGATTGGACAGGGCAAGAGACCCAGTACTTC
CDR3: CASSDWTGQETQYF

D: TRBD1
V: TRBV4-1
J: TRBJ1-1
size: once
DNA: TGCGCCAGCAGGATGACAGGGGCTGAAGCTTTCTTT
CDR3: CASRMTGAEAFF

D: .
V: TRBV5-1
J: TRBJ2-3
size: .
DNA: TGCGCCAGCAGTTGGGAGGGGGAGGCAGATACGCAGTATTTT
CDR3: CASSWEGEADTQYF

D: .
V: TRBV21-1
J: TRBJ1-6
size: .
DNA: TGTGCCATCCCAAGGTACAGGGGCGGGTCGCAGGTCAATTCACCCCTCCACTTT
CDR3: CAIPRYRGGSQVNSPLHF

D: .
V: TRBV5-1
J: TRBJ2-3
size: .
DNA: TGCGCCAGCAGCCCTGGGGACTTTCCTAATACGCAGTATTTT
CDR3: CASSPGDFPNTQYF

D: TRBD1
V: TRBV6-5
J: TRBJ2-2
size: .
DNA: TGTGCCAGCAGTTTGGACAGGGTTTCGAACACCGGGGAGCTGTTTTTT
CDR3: CASSLDRVSNTGELFF

D: TRBD1
V: TRBV7-7
J: TRBJ2-5
size: .
DNA: TGTGCCAGCAGCTTAGGGACAGGGGGCGTTGGAGGGACCCAGTACTTC
CDR3: CASSLGTGGVGGTQYF

D: .
V: TRBV5-1
J: TRBJ1-3
size: .
DNA: TGCGCCAGCAGCTCGACAGGAACCTCCTCTGGAAACACCATATATTTT
CDR3: CASSSTGTSSGNTIYF

D: TRBD1
V: TRBV2
J: TRBJ1-2
size: .
DNA: TGTGCCAGCGAAAGAGACAGGGCTTTTTTGGACTATGGCTACACCTTC
CDR3: CASERDRAFLDYGYTF

D: .
V: TRBV6-5
J: TRBJ2-7
size: .
DNA: TGTGCCAGCAGTTACTCTCAGAGGTCTTACGAGCAGTACTTC
CDR3: CASSYSQRSYEQYF

D: TRBD2
V: TRBV5-4
J: TRBJ2-1
size: .
DNA: TGTGCCAGCAGCCCGACTAGCGGGGCATCCTACAATGAGCAGTTCTTC
CDR3: CASSPTSGASYNEQFF

D: TRBD1
V: TRBV24-1
J: TRBJ2-5
size: .
DNA: TGTGCCACCAGAGGAAATCCGGGACAGGGATCTGGGCAAGAGACCCAGTACTTC
CDR3: CATRGNPGQGSGQETQYF

D: .
V: TRBV2
J: TRBJ1-1
size: .
DNA: TGTGCCAGCAGCCGACAGCTGAACACTGAAGCTTTCTTT
CDR3: CASSRQLNTEAFF

D: .
V: TRBV12-2
J: TRBJ1-5
size: .
DNA: TGTGCAAGTCGCTTCCTTGGACAGGGGACCCATCAGCCCCAGCATTTT
CDR3: CASRFLGQGTHQPQHF

D: TRBD1
V: TRBV30
J: TRBJ1-2
size: .
DNA: TGTGCCTGGAGTAGACAGGGGGCTTATGGCTACACCTTC
CDR3: CAWSRQGAYGYTF

D: TRBD1
V: TRBV12-5
J: TRBJ2-1
size: .
DNA: TGTGCTAGTGGTAAGGGACAGGGAGACAATGAGCAGTTCTTC
CDR3: CASGKGQGDNEQFF

D: .
V: TRBV5-8
J: TRBJ1-2
size: .
DNA: TGTGCCAGCAGCGCTCCGGGGATCGTGCGTGGCTACACCTTC
CDR3: CASSAPGIVRGYTF

D: TRBD1
V: TRBV5-1
J: TRBJ1-2
size: once
DNA: TGCGCCAGCAGCTTGAAGGACAGGAGTCACTATGGCTACACCTTC
CDR3: CASSLKDRSHYGYTF

D: TRBD1
V: TRBV24-1
J: TRBJ1-2
size: .
DNA: TGTGCCACCAGTGAGGGAGGACAGGGGAAGGGCTACACCTTC
CDR3: CATSEGGQGKGYTF

D: TRBD1
V: TRBV27
J: TRBJ2-1
size: .
DNA: TGTGCCAGCAGTTCCCTACAGGGGGCGGGAGATGAGCAGTTCTTC
CDR3: CASSSLQGAGDEQFF

D: .
V: TRBV5-1
J: TRBJ2-2
size: .
DNA: TGCGCCAGCAGCCTATCGACAGCGAACACCGGGGAGCTGTTTTTT
CDR3: CASSLSTANTGELFF

D: TRBD1
V: TRBV5-1
J: TRBJ1-3
size: .
DNA: TGCGCCAGCAGCGAAGGACAGGGGGCTGGAAACACCATATATTTT
CDR3: CASSEGQGAGNTIYF

D: TRBD1
V: TRBV2
J: TRBJ2-2
size: .
DNA: TGTGCCAGCAGCCGGACAGGGGCTACCACCGGGGAGCTGTTTTTT
CDR3: CASSRTGATTGELFF

D: TRBD1
V: TRBV24-1
J: TRBJ1-2
size: .
DNA: TGTGCCACCAGTGATCCAGGCAGGGGGCAAGGCTACACCTTC
CDR3: CATSDPGRGQGYTF

D: TRBD2
V: TRBV24-1
J: TRBJ2-5
size: once
DNA: TGTGCCACCAGTGCCCCTAGCGGGGGGGCCGGAGAGACCCAGTACTTC
CDR3: CATSAPSGGAGETQYF

D: TRBD1
V: TRBV19
J: TRBJ1-2
size: once
DNA: TGTGCCAGTAGTAGCCGGGACAGGGGTCATGGCTACACCTTC
CDR3: CASSSRDRGHGYTF

D: .
V: TRBV7-3
J: TRBJ2-2
size: .
DNA: TGTGCCAGCAGCTCCGCGAACACCGGGGAGCTGTTTTTT
CDR3: CASSSANTGELFF

D: .
V: TRBV2
J: TRBJ2-5
size: .
DNA: TGTGCCAGCAGTGTCCGGGAGACCCAGTACTTC
CDR3: CASSVRETQYF

D: TRBD1
V: TRBV10-3
J: TRBJ1-1
size: .
DNA: TGTGCCATCAGTGAGAGGGGGCCGAACACTGAAGCTTTCTTT
CDR3: CAISERGPNTEAFF

D: .
V: TRBV19
J: TRBJ1-5
size: many
DNA: TGTGCCAGTAGTATTAAGGGGTTCGGTCAGCCCCAGCATTTT
CDR3: CASSIKGFGQPQHF

D: TRBD1
V: TRBV5-5
J: TRBJ1-4
size: few
DNA: TGTGCCAGCAGGAGGACAGGGGGTGATGAAAAACTGTTTTTT
CDR3: CASRRTGGDEKLFF

D: .
V: TRBV9
J: TRBJ2-7
size: .
DNA: TGTGCCAGCAGCCCGCGACTAGACTCCTACGAGCAGTACTTC
CDR3: CASSPRLDSYEQYF

D: .
V: TRBV30
J: TRBJ1-4
size: .
DNA: TGTGCCTGGAGTCCCCATGAGCCGGTGGATGAAAAACTGTTTTTT
CDR3: CAWSPHEPVDEKLFF

D: .
V: TRBV5-4
J: TRBJ2-5
size: .
DNA: TGTGCCAGCAGGCCCAGGGGCGGGGAGGGGGAGACCCAGTACTTC
CDR3: CASRPRGGEGETQYF

D: .
V: TRBV19
J: TRBJ1-3
size: few
DNA: TGTGCCAGTAGGATCACTCCAGGGGACACCATATATTTT
CDR3: CASRITPGDTIYF

D: .
V: TRBV25-1
J: TRBJ1-2
size: few
DNA: TGTGCCAGCAGCCAGAACTATGGCTACACCTTC
CDR3: CASSQNYGYTF

D: .
V: TRBV5-1
J: TRBJ2-2
size: .
DNA: TGCGCCAGCAGCTTGGAGCAGGGGTCAACCGGGGAGCTGTTTTTT
CDR3: CASSLEQGSTGELFF

D: .
V: TRBV6-5
J: TRBJ1-1
size: .
DNA: TGTGCCAGCAGTTACTCGATGGGGACACTAAACACTGAAGCTTTCTTT
CDR3: CASSYSMGTLNTEAFF

D: .
V: TRBV5-1
J: TRBJ2-5
size: few
DNA: TGCGCCAGCAGCCCGGGACAAGAGGGAGAGACCCAGTACTTC
CDR3: CASSPGQEGETQYF

D: TRBD1
V: TRBV19
J: TRBJ1-3
size: .
DNA: TGTGCCAGCAGGCGTGGGACAGGGTCAGGAAACACCATATATTTT
CDR3: CASRRGTGSGNTIYF

D: .
V: TRBV24-1
J: TRBJ2-2
size: .
DNA: TGTGCCACCTGTGGACTCAACACCGGGGAGCTGTTTTTT
CDR3: CATCGLNTGELFF

D: .
V: TRBV2
J: TRBJ2-1
size: .
DNA: TGTGCCAGCAGTGACGCCCGGGGGGCGGGGAATGAGCAGTTCTTC
CDR3: CASSDARGAGNEQFF

D: .
V: TRBV6-4
J: TRBJ2-3
size: .
DNA: TGTGCCACCGCGCCGCGCGGCACAGATACGCAGTATTTT
CDR3: CATAPRGTDTQYF